The source of this T cell receptor (beta chain) is a study of T cell responses to AZD1222 COVID-19 vaccine. Study observations and caveats: Of the AZD1222 recipients, only 6 or 7 were seropositive at baseline. The donors showed a predominance of white British ancestry and of females, with possible underestimation of clonal diversity.

Concerning this clone: Its antigen is unidentified.

The V gene lost 1 base and the J gene lost 6 bases, with 4 bases spanning the gap. The CDR3 length is 12 residues. CDR1 and CDR2 (germline): SEHNR, FQNEAQ (reference sequence). Here immunoSEQ multiplex PCR was the method, and the copy in TCRdb shows in-frame clones only, minus some. The sample records roughly 180,000 clones, approximately 93% being singletons. This TCR was sampled from an adult who received the AZD1222 COVID-19 vaccine. Sequenced material: peripheral blood, taken 28 days after the second AZD1222 dose. The rearrangement joins TRBV7-9 to TRBJ1-5; D uncertain. CDR3 in amino acids: CASSLGGQPQHF. The CDR3 DNA reads TGTGCCAGCAGCTTAGGTGGTCAGCCCCAGCATTTT.